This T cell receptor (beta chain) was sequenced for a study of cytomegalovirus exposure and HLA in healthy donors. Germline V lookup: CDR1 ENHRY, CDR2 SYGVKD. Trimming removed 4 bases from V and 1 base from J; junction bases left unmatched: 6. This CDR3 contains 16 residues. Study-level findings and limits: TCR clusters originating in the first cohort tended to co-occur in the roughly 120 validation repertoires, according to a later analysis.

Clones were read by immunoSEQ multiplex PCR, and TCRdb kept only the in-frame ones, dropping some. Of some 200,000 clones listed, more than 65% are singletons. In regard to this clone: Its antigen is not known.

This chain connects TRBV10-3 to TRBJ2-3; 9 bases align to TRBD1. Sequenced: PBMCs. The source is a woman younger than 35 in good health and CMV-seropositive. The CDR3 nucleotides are TGTGCCATCAGTGTACAGGGGGCGGGAGGCACAGATACGCAGTATTTT. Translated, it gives CAISVQGAGGTDTQYF.